The rows below give T cell receptor beta chains drawn from one sample of a study of CD8 T cells in Susac syndrome. TCRdb reprocessed the immunoSEQ multiplex PCR reads via MiXCR and lists one record per CDR3 protein. There are 80,000 or so distinct CDR3 sequences in the sample; 95% to 96% occur only once, and about 0.41% lies in the top ten. Material: CD8+ T cells from PBMCs. The receptor source for this set is a human donor with Susac syndrome. Each CDR3 is given with its conserved first and last residue. The D gene is left open where the match is weak. Some rows mark clone size as missing; the rest say once, few, many or name a class of expanded clone.

d_call,clone_size,v_call,j_call,cdr3_aa,cdr3_nt
.,.,TRBV5-4,TRBJ2-6,CASSLYSGANVLTF,TGTGCCAGCAGCTTGTACTCTGGGGCCAACGTCCTGACTTTC
.,.,TRBV29-1,TRBJ2-5,CSVGHLGGQETQYF,TGCAGCGTTGGCCACCTTGGGGGGCAAGAGACCCAGTACTTC
TRBD2,.,TRBV10-3,TRBJ2-7,CAISRTSGRTYEQYF,TGTGCCATCAGTAGGACTAGCGGACGAACCTACGAGCAGTACTTC
.,.,TRBV25-1,TRBJ2-7,CASRTGEQYF,TGTGCCAGCCGCACAGGAGAGCAGTACTTC
.,.,TRBV19,TRBJ2-2,CASSNGGQLFF,TGTGCCAGTAGTAACGGTGGACAGCTGTTTTTT
.,.,TRBV6-5,TRBJ2-5,CASSYTGQETQYF,TGTGCCAGCAGTTACACGGGCCAAGAGACCCAGTACTTC
.,.,TRBV30,TRBJ1-1,CASVGGGGGTEAFF,TGTGCCTCCGTGGGAGGGGGGGGTGGCACTGAAGCTTTCTTT
.,.,TRBV6-5,TRBJ1-2,CASSYSNRAGYTF,TGTGCCAGCAGTTACTCGAACAGGGCTGGCTACACCTTC
.,.,TRBV7-9,TRBJ2-1,CASSQSETSYNEQFF,TGTGCCAGCAGCCAAAGCGAGACCTCCTACAATGAGCAGTTCTTC
TRBD2,.,TRBV27,TRBJ2-7,CASSPIGAGVSEQYF,TGTGCCAGCAGTCCCATCGGGGCGGGGGTCTCCGAGCAGTACTTC
.,once,TRBV23-1,TRBJ2-1,CASSHPLRTLGERNEQFF,TGCGCCAGCAGTCACCCCCTCCGGACTTTAGGAGAGCGGAATGAGCAGTTCTTC
.,.,TRBV20-1,TRBJ2-7,CSPHCLNCSGEQYF,TGCAGTCCGCACTGCTTGAACTGTAGCGGCGAGCAGTACTTC
.,once,TRBV7-9,TRBJ2-1,CASWTQDNEQFF,TGTGCCAGTTGGACACAAGACAATGAGCAGTTCTTC
.,.,TRBV6-1,TRBJ2-1,CASTLSPGSDYNEQFF,TGTGCCAGCACCTTGTCTCCAGGGTCGGACTACAATGAGCAGTTCTTC
.,.,TRBV20-1,TRBJ2-1,CSARGLKGSYNEQFF,TGCAGTGCTAGGGGGCTCAAGGGCTCATACAATGAGCAGTTCTTC
.,.,TRBV27,TRBJ2-6,CATSKGGGSGANVLTF,TGTGCCACCAGCAAAGGGGGAGGTTCTGGGGCCAACGTCCTGACTTTC
.,.,TRBV12-3/TRBV12-4,TRBJ2-2,CASSLVARTGELFF,TGTGCCAGCAGTTTGGTAGCGAGGACCGGGGAGCTGTTTTTT
TRBD1,.,TRBV9,TRBJ2-1,CASSDRRDRSSYNEQFF,TGTGCCAGCAGCGATCGAAGGGACAGAAGCTCCTACAATGAGCAGTTCTTC
.,.,TRBV5-1,TRBJ2-5,CASSDLQTQYF,TGCGCCAGCAGCGACTTGCAGACCCAGTACTTC
.,.,TRBV6-5,TRBJ2-2,CASTTPRGGELFF,TGTGCCAGCACAACGCCCCGCGGCGGGGAGCTGTTTTTT
.,.,TRBV3-1,TRBJ2-1,CASSRPRRGHRNEQFF,TGTGCCAGCAGCCGACCACGGCGGGGCCATAGGAATGAGCAGTTCTTC
.,.,TRBV14,TRBJ2-1,CASSPSYPGENNEQFF,TGTGCCAGCAGCCCCTCGTATCCGGGGGAGAACAATGAGCAGTTCTTC